The TCR beta chain under discussion was sequenced for a study of OX40 agonist ivuxolimab in advanced cancers. About the research overall: The drug used for patients, ivuxolimab, was an agonistic anti-OX40 (CD134) antibody. Every 2 weeks, ivuxolimab was infused into the patients intravenously at between 0.01 and 10 mg/kg.

Germline CDR1 WSHSY, CDR2 SAAADI. V dropped 2 bases and J dropped 2 bases, with 12 bases sitting between them. This CDR3 has 15 residues. TCRdb keeps only in-frame clones here, not all; method: immunoSEQ multiplex PCR. The repertoire holds roughly 80,000 clones, roughly 93% seen once, with approximately 0.3% in the top ten. Material: CD4+ or CD8+ T cells sorted from blood, obtained in a trial of the OX40 agonist ivuxolimab. The J gene is TRBJ1-2, the V gene TRBV10-2; D gene ambiguous. This sequence originates from an adult with an advanced solid tumor such as melanoma, head and neck, liver or kidney cancer. In DNA, the CDR3 is TGCGCCAGCAGTGAGATAGAAAGGGAAAACTATGGCTACACCTTC. Translation: CASSEIERENYGYTF.